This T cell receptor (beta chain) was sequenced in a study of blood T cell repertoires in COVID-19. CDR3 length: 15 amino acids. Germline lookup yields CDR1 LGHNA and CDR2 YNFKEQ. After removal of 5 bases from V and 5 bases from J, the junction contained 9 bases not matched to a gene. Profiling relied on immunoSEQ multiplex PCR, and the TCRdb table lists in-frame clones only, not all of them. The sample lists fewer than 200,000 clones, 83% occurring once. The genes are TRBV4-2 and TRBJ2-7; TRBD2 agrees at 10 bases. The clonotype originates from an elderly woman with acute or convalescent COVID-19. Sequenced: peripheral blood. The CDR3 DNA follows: TGTGCCAGCAGCTCCTGGGCTAGCGGGGGTGACGAGCAGTACTTC. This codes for CASSSWASGGDEQYF.